The 29 T cell receptor beta chains below were found in one sample sequenced in a study of blood T cells in healthy people across ages (dated by TCRdb to between 2015 and 2016). Library preparation used 5' RACE. TCRdb names Illumina HiSeq 2500 as the instrument used. A second PCR of about 7 to 12 cycles was performed with a sample-barcoded 5' primer and a J-beta primer mix. TCRdb's own reprocessing of the public reads used fastp at Q25 and MiXCR and kept productive beta chains. Each entry merges the rows of one CDR3 protein and shows their most common DNA and genes. The sample data list over 950,000 distinct CDR3 sequences, and roughly two fifths of these were observed just once. About 12% of the sample lies in the top ten. Sequences were obtained from blood. These receptors all stem from a man in his late teens or twenties in good health.

The chain combines TRBV27 with TRBJ1-2; D may be TRBD1 (6 bases). The CDR3 has 14 amino acids. Germline CDR1 MNHEY, CDR2 SMNVEV (reference sequence). Trimming cost V 5 bases and J 4 bases, with 14 bases left between them. CDR3 sequence reads: CASSPVDRLYGYTF. The DNA for the CDR3 is TGTGCCAGCAGTCCTGTCGACAGGCTCTATGGCTACACCTTC.

A note on this clonotype: One junction end disagrees with the germline gene, perhaps due to a read error. The rearrangement links TRBV19 to TRBJ2-3; 10 nucleotides match TRBD2. Germline assignment: CDR1 LNHDA and CDR2 SQIVND (reference sequence). This CDR3 spans 15 amino acids. The CDR3 is CASSIGTSVADKQYF. DNA of the CDR3: TGTGCCAGTAGTATCGGGACTAGCGTAGCAGATAAGCAGTATTTT.

This chain connects TRBV10-3 to TRBJ1-2; D is uncertain. The CDR3 extends over 13 amino acids. Germline lookup yields CDR1 ENHRY and CDR2 SYGVKD. The ends were cut back, 0 bases at V and 7 bases at J, with 9 bases in the middle. CDR3 sequence: CAISESVAVGYTF. The CDR3 bases are TGTGCCATCAGTGAGTCCGTGGCAGTTGGCTACACCTTC.

V and J are TRBV18 and TRBJ2-3; D might be TRBD2 (5 bases). The CDR3 totals 15 residues. Germline V gene sequence: CDR1 KGHSH, CDR2 LQKENI. Trimming removed 0 bases at V and 8 bases at J, with 15 bases between. The CDR3 loop is CASSPPSSHEGTQYF. CDR3 coding DNA: TGTGCCAGCTCACCACCCTCTAGCCACGAAGGTACGCAGTATTTT.

In its sample, this clonotype was seen a few times. V gene TRBV27 combines with J gene TRBJ2-1, with a weak D call TRBD1 (6 bases). Germline CDR1 MNHEY, CDR2 SMNVEV (reference sequence). Trimming stripped 5 bases from V and 0 bases from J, with 14 bases between. CDR3 length equals 16 residues. The CDR3 loop reads CASSPWTAYSYNEQFF. CDR3 DNA: TGTGCCAGCAGTCCCTGGACAGCATACTCCTACAATGAGCAGTTCTTC.

In this sample, this clonotype turned up many times. This chain connects TRBV2 to TRBJ2-1; D is uncertain. The CDR3 is 12 residues long. Looked up from germline, CDR1 is SNHLY and CDR2 is FYNNEI. V shed 6 bases and J shed 9 bases, with 12 bases lying between them. Written as DNA, the CDR3 is TGTGCCAGCAGGGCGGCGCCCGTTGAGCAGTTCTTC. Translated, it gives CASRAAPVEQFF.

In its sample, this clonotype was seen many times. This chain connects TRBV5-5 to TRBJ1-2; D not certain. V dropped 2 bases and J dropped 4 bases, with 15 bases sitting between them. The CDR3 covers 15 residues. The V gene's germline CDR1 is SGHKS and CDR2 YYEKEE (reference sequence). This CDR3 reads CASSFEGTSTYGYTF. The CDR3, as DNA: TGTGCCAGCAGCTTTGAGGGCACAAGTACCTATGGCTACACCTTC.

The chain combines TRBV7-2 with TRBJ1-2; the D is unclear. Trimming stripped 8 bases from V and 0 bases from J, with 16 bases between. The CDR3 totals 15 residues. Germline V gene data show CDR1 as SGHTA and CDR2 as FQGNSA. CDR3 sequence (DNA): TGTGCCAGCTACGGAGATTTTGCCGCTAACTATGGCTACACCTTC. Translating it yields CASYGDFAANYGYTF.

The table lists this clonotype with a few counts. The chain joins TRBV4-3 to TRBJ1-1; D is unresolved. The CDR3 sequence is 13 residues long. V was cut by 1 base and J by 7 bases, with 10 bases left in between. Germline V CDR1 and CDR2: LGHNA, YSLEER. The CDR3 sequence: CASSQVDGIEAFF. The DNA for the CDR3 is TGCGCCAGCAGCCAAGTAGATGGCATTGAAGCTTTCTTT.

For the CDR3, the DNA is TGCGCCAGCAGCCCCTTGTTTGAAACAGATACGCAGTATTTT. Its protein is CASSPLFETDTQYF. The V gene is TRBV5-1, the J gene TRBJ2-3; no definite D call. The CDR3 contains 14 residues. V was cut by 4 bases and J by 3 bases, with 12 bases left in between. Germline V gives CDR1 SGHRS, CDR2 YFSETQ.

This clonotype was picked up a small number of times. This chain links TRBV4-1 with TRBJ2-1, with D possibly being TRBD1 (6 bases). The CDR3 runs to 13 residues. V dropped 6 bases and J dropped 2 bases, with 8 bases sitting between them. CDR1 is MGHRA, CDR2 YSYEKL, per germline. CDR3 in DNA: TGCGCCAGCAGGGACAGTGCCTACAATGAGCAGTTCTTC. Protein product: CASRDSAYNEQFF.

This clonotype was detected a few times. J is TRBJ2-3 and V is TRBV5-1, with 9 bases aligning to TRBD1. Germline V gene lookup returns CDR1 SGHRS and CDR2 YFSETQ. This CDR3 contains 15 residues. Germline trimming cut 4 bases from V and 6 bases from J; bases unmatched to any gene: 9. CDR3 coding DNA: TGCGCCAGCAGCATCCGGGACAGGGTGTCGGATACGCAGTATTTT. It translates to CASSIRDRVSDTQYF.

As for this clonotype: Mismatch with germline at one junction end may stem from a read error. The chain couples TRBV4-3 to TRBJ2-5, with D tentatively TRBD1 (5 bases). This CDR3 is built from 15 residues. From germline, CDR1 is LGHNA and CDR2 YSLEER. The CDR3, as DNA: TGCGCCAGTAGCCAAGAATTTTCGGACACAGAGACCCAGTACTTC. Its protein is CASSQEFSDTETQYF.

The rearrangement uses TRBV28 and TRBJ2-3; a possible D gene is TRBD1 (6 bases). CDR3 size: 16 residues. V dropped 2 bases and J dropped 6 bases, with 18 bases sitting between them. Germline CDR1 reads MDHEN; CDR2 reads SYDVKM. CDR3 in DNA: TGTGCCAGCAGTTTAGGACAGCTGGGGACCTTGGATACGCAGTATTTT. Its protein product is CASSLGQLGTLDTQYF. Filled out from reference TRBV28 and TRBJ2-3, the complete variable domain reads DVKVTQSSRYLVKRTGEKVFLECVQDMDHENMFWYRQDPGLGLRLIYFSYDVKMKEKGDIPEGYSVSREKKERFSLILESASTNQTSMYLCASSLGQLGTLDTQYFGPGTRLTVL.

The chain employs TRBV5-4 and TRBJ2-5; TRBD1 or TRBD2 may be the D gene (5 bases each). In germline, CDR1 is SGHNT, CDR2 YYREEE (reference sequence). This CDR3 spans 13 amino acids. Trimming stripped 4 bases from V and 5 bases from J, with 12 bases between. This CDR3 reads CASSPGPMETQYF. Written as DNA, the CDR3 is TGTGCCAGCAGCCCGGGACCTATGGAGACCCAGTACTTC.

The rearrangement links TRBV7-8 to TRBJ1-1, with TRBD1 as a possible D gene (5 bases). V dropped 3 bases and J dropped 6 bases, with 11 bases sitting between them. Germline assignment: CDR1 SGHVS and CDR2 FQNEAQ. This CDR3 is 13 amino acids long. CDR3 nucleotide sequence: TGTGCCAGCAGCTTTTCCCGGGACGCTGAAGCTTTCTTT. This gives the protein CASSFSRDAEAFF.

The chain is built from TRBV7-2 and TRBJ1-6; D is unresolved. The CDR3 totals 15 residues. V was shortened by 1 base and J by 10 bases, with 14 bases between the two germline ends. Germline V gives CDR1 SGHTA, CDR2 FQGNSA. The CDR3 loop reads CASSLGRHLGSPLHF. CDR3 sequence (DNA): TGTGCCAGCAGCTTAGGCAGACACCTGGGGTCACCCCTCCACTTT. Together with reference TRBV7-2 and TRBJ1-6, the CDR3 gives the full variable domain: GAGVSQSPSNKVTEKGKDVELRCDPISGHTALYWYRQSLGQGLEFLIYFQGNSAPDKSGLPSDRFSAERTGGSVSTLTIQRTQQEDSAVYLCASSLGRHLGSPLHFGNGTRLTVT.

This sequence joins TRBV7-2 and TRBJ1-6, with a weak D call TRBD1 (6 bases). With 3 bases removed from V and 7 bases from J, the gap between germline ends came to 25 bases. Germline V lookup: CDR1 SGHTA, CDR2 FQGNSA. This CDR3 is 19 amino acids long. The CDR3 reads CASSFTQGQSKARNSPLHF. The CDR3 DNA reads as TGTGCCAGCAGCTTCACCCAAGGACAGTCCAAGGCCCGAAATTCACCCCTCCACTTT.

Concerning this clonotype: An end of the junction differs from the germline gene, which may be a read error. The chain uses TRBV13 and TRBJ1-4; D remains unclear. The CDR3 consists of 14 residues. Germline V gives CDR1 PRHDT, CDR2 FYEKMQ (reference sequence). The CDR3: CASSFSRTNEKLFF. The CDR3 coding sequence is TGTGCCAGCAGCTTCAGCCGGACTAACGAAAAACTGTTTTTT.

This clonotype was observed a handful of times. The CDR3 protein is CASSEVGQASTDTQYF. CDR3 sequence (DNA): TGTGCCAGCAGTGAAGTGGGGCAGGCCAGCACAGATACGCAGTATTTT. The rearrangement links TRBV6-1 to TRBJ2-3; D possibly corresponds to TRBD1 (5 bases). V lost 1 base and J 0 bases, leaving 11 bases between the germline ends. The CDR3 is made up of 16 amino acids. Germline V gene data show CDR1 as MNHNS and CDR2 as SASEGT.

The chain has TRBV6-5 and TRBJ2-2, with D perhaps TRBD1 (6 bases). V was trimmed by 0 bases and J by 6 bases, leaving 8 bases between them. The CDR3 is 14 residues long. Germline CDR1 and CDR2: MNHEY and SVGAGI. The CDR3 here is CASSYSGGSGELFF. In nucleotides, the CDR3 is TGTGCCAGCAGTTACTCAGGGGGTTCCGGGGAGCTGTTTTTT.

The chain employs TRBV20-1 and TRBJ1-5; 7 positions agree with TRBD1. CDR1 and CDR2 from the germline V gene are DFQATT and SNEGSKA (reference sequence). V lost 6 bases and J lost 1; bases outside the gene matches: 6. The length of the CDR3 is 14 residues. CDR3 bases: TGCAGTGCGGGCCACAGGGGAAGCAATCAGCCCCAGCATTTT. Protein: CSAGHRGSNQPQHF.

With regard to this clonotype: Its ends do not fully match the called genes, so a read error is possible. This chain links TRBV20-1 with TRBJ2-3; D is possibly TRBD2 (6 bases). The CDR3 spans 15 residues. Germline V CDR1 and CDR2: DFQATT, SNEGSKA (reference sequence). The CDR3 spells CSAGDPGGAADTRYF. CDR3 coding DNA: TGCAGTGCTGGGGACCCCGGAGGGGCGGCAGATACGCGGTATTTT.

In the case of this clonotype: One end of the junction does not line up with germline, which may come from a read error. The chain uses TRBV6-2 or TRBV6-3 and TRBJ1-1; D unclear. The germline V gene encodes CDR1 MNHEY and CDR2 SVGEGT. This CDR3 has 13 residues. The CDR3 sequence: CAGSYRPGAEAFF. The DNA for the CDR3 is TGTGCCGGCAGTTATCGGCCGGGCGCTGAAGCTTTCTTT.

This clonotype has just a few counts. The chain uses TRBV10-3 and TRBJ2-3; 11 nucleotides align to TRBD2. The CDR3 spans 15 residues. V trimming: 6 bases; J trimming: 2 bases; junction bases outside the gene matches: 4. In germline, CDR1 is ENHRY, CDR2 SYGVKD. CDR3 in amino acids: CAIRTSGEITDTQYF. Here the CDR3 DNA reads TGTGCCATCAGGACTAGCGGGGAGATCACAGATACGCAGTATTTT.

This clonotype was picked up a small number of times. V and J are TRBV28 and TRBJ2-5; TRBD2 matches 7 bases. This CDR3 is 16 amino acids long. Per germline, CDR1 MDHEN and CDR2 SYDVKM. Germline trimming cut 3 bases from V and 4 bases from J; bases unmatched to any gene: 11. CDR3 DNA: TGTGCCAGCAGTTTCGAGGCGTTGCGGGGGAGAGAGACCCAGTACTTC. Translated, it gives CASSFEALRGRETQYF. Full variable domain (missing parts from reference TRBV28 and TRBJ2-5): DVKVTQSSRYLVKRTGEKVFLECVQDMDHENMFWYRQDPGLGLRLIYFSYDVKMKEKGDIPEGYSVSREKKERFSLILESASTNQTSMYLCASSFEALRGRETQYFGPGTRLLVL.

This clonotype was counted a few times. The CDR3 loop is CASSYSELLSGYTF. The DNA for the CDR3 is TGTGCCAGCAGTTACTCGGAGCTACTATCTGGCTACACCTTC. The chain joins TRBV6-2 or TRBV6-3 to TRBJ1-2; D unresolved. This CDR3 region has 14 residues. Germline assignment: CDR1 MNHEY and CDR2 SVGEGT. V lost 0 bases to trimming and J lost 7 bases, with 12 bases between them.

The chain combines TRBV20-1 with TRBJ2-7; no reliable D call. Between the trimmed V and J ends, which lost 0 bases and 3 bases, there was a span of 9 bases. The germline V gene has CDR1 DFQATT and CDR2 SNEGSKA (reference sequence). CDR3 length equals 13 residues. The CDR3 bases are TGCAGTGCTAGAGATTCCCTCTACTACGAGCAGTACTTC. Translated: CSARDSLYYEQYF.

This clonotype was seen a few times. Since a much larger clone is just one base distant, this may be a read error. The chain employs TRBV6-6 and TRBJ1-1, with 11 bases that match TRBD1. CDR3 size: 14 residues. Germline V gives CDR1 MNHNY, CDR2 SVGAGI (reference sequence). V gave up 7 bases and J gave up 7 bases; unmatched junction bases: 8. CDR3 sequence reads: CASTTGQGAGEAFF. CDR3 bases: TGTGCCAGCACCACAGGACAGGGGGCGGGTGAAGCTTTCTTT.